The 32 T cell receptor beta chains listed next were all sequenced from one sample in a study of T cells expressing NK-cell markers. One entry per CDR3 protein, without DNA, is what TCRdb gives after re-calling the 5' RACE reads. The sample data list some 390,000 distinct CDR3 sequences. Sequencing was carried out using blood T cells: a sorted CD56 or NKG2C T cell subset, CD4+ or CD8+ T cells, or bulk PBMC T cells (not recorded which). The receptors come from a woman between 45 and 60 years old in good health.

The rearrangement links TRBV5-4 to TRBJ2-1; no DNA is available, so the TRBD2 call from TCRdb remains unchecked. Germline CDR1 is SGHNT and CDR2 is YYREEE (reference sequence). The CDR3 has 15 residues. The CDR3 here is CASSISGLIYNEQFF.

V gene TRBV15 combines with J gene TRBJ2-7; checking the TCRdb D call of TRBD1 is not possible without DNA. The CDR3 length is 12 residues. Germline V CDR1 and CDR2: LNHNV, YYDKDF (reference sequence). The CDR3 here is CATRDSLREQYF.

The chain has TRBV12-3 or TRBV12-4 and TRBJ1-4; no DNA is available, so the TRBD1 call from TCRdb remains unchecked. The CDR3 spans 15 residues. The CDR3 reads CASSLDRVGSEKLFF.

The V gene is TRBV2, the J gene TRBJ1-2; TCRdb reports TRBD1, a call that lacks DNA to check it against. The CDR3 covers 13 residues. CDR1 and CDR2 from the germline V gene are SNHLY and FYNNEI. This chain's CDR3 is CASSGEGARGYTF.

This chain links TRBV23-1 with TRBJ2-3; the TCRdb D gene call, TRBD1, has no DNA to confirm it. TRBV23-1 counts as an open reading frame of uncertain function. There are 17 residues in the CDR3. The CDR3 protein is CASSQRPGAAPPDTQYF.

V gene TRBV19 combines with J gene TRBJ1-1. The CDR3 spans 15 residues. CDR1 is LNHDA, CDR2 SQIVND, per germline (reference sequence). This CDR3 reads CASSGGRAGRTEAFF.

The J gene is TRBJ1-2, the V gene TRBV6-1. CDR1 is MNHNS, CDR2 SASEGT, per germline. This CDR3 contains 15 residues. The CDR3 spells CASSEAGQLSYGYTF.

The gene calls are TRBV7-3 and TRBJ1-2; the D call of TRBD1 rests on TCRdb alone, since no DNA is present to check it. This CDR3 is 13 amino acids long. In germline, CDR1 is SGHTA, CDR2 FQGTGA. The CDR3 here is CASSDTGGYGYTF.

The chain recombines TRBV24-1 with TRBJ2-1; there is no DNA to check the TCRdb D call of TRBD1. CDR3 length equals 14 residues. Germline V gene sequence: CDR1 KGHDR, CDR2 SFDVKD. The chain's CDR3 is CATSDPYAYNEQFF.

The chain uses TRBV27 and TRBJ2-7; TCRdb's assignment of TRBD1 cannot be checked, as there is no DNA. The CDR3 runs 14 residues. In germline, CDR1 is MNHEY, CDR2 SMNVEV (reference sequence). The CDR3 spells CASSFSRGVYEQYF.

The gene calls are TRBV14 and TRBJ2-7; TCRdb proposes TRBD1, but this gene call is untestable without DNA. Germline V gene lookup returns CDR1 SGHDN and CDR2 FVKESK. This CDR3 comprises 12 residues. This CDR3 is CASSRQSYEQYF.

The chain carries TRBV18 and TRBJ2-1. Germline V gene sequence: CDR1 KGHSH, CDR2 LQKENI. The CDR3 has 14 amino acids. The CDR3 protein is CASSPAGNYNEQFF.

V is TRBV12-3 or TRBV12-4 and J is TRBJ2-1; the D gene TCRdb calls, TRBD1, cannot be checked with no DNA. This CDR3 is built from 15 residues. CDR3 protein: CASRSAGARHNEQFF.

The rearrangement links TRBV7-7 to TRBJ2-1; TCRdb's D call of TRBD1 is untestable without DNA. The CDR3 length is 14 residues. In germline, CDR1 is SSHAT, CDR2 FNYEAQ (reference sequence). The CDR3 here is CASSQDRADNEQFF.

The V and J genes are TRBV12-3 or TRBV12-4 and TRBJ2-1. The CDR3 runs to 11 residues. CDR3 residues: CASLVEDEQFF.

The CDR3 loop is CSVARAGETQYF. This chain uses TRBV29-1 with TRBJ2-5. There are 12 residues in the CDR3. Germline loops: CDR1 SQVTM, CDR2 ANQGSEA. Full variable domain (missing parts from reference TRBV29-1 and TRBJ2-5): SAVISQKPSRDICQRGTSLTIQCQVDSQVTMMFWYRQQPGQSLTLIATANQGSEATYESGFVIDKFPISRPNLTFSTLTVSNMSPEDSSIYLCSVARAGETQYFGPGTRLLVL.

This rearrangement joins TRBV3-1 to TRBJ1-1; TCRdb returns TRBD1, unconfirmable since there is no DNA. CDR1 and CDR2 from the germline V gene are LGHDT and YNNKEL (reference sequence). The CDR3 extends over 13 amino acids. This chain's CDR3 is CASSQENARGVFF.

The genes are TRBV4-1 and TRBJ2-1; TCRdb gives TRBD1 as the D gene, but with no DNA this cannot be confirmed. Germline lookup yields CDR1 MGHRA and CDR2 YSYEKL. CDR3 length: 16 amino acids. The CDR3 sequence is CASSQTDRGGWNEQFF.

CDR3 region: CASSLGTAGQPQHF. The rearrangement joins TRBV5-1 to TRBJ1-5; as DNA is missing, the TRBD1 call by TCRdb cannot be tested. Germline values: CDR1 SGHRS, CDR2 YFSETQ. The CDR3 loop spans 14 amino acids.

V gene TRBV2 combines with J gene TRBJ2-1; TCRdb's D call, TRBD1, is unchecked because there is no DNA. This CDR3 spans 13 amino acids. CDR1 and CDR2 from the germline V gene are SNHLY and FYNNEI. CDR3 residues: CASSEAGHILPFF.

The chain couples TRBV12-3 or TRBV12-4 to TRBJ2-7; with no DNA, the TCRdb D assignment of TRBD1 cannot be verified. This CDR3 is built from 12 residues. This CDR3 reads CASRTGAYEQYF.

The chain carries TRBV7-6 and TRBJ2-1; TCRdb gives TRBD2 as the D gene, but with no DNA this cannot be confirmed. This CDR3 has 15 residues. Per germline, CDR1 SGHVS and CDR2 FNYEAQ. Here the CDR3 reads CASSSGLAWNNEQFF.

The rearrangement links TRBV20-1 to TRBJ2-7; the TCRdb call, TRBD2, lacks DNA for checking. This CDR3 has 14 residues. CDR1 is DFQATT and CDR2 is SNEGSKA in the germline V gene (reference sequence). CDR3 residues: CSARPTSMVYEQYF.

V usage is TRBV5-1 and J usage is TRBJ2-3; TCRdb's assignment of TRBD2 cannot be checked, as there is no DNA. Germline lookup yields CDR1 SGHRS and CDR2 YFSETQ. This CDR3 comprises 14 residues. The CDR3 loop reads CASSPLTSTDTQYF.

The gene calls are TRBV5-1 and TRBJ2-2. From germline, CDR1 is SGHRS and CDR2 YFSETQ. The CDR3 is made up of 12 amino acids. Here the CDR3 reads CASSEPSGELFF.

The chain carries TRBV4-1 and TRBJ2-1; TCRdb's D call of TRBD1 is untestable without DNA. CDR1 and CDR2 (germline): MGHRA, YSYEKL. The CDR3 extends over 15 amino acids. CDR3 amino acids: CASARVSGASDEQFF.

Here the CDR3 reads CASSLFYGPYEQYF. The V gene is TRBV12-3 or TRBV12-4, the J gene TRBJ2-7. CDR3 length equals 14 residues.

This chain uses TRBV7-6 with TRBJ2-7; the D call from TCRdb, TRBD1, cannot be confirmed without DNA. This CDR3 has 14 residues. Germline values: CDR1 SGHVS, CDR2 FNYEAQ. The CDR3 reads CASSLLYRREEQYF. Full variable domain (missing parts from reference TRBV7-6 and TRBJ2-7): GAGVSQSPRYKVTKRGQDVALRCDPISGHVSLYWYRQALGQGPEFLTYFNYEAQQDKSGLPNDRFSAERPEGSISTLTIQRTEQRDSAMYRCASSLLYRREEQYFGPGTRLTVT.

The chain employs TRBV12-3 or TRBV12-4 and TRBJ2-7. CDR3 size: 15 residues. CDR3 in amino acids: CASSLGADVGYEQYF.

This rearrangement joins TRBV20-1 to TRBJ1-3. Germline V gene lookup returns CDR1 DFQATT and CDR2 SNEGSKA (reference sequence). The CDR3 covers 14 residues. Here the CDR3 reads CSARDGRGGNTIYF.

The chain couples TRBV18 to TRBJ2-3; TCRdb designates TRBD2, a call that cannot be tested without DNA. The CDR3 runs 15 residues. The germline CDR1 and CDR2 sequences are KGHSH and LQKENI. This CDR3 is CASSPVSGRSDTQYF.

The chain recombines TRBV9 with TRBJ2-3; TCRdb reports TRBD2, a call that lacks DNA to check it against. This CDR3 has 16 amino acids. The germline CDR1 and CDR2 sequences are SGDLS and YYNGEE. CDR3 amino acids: CASSSLAGTSTDTQYF.